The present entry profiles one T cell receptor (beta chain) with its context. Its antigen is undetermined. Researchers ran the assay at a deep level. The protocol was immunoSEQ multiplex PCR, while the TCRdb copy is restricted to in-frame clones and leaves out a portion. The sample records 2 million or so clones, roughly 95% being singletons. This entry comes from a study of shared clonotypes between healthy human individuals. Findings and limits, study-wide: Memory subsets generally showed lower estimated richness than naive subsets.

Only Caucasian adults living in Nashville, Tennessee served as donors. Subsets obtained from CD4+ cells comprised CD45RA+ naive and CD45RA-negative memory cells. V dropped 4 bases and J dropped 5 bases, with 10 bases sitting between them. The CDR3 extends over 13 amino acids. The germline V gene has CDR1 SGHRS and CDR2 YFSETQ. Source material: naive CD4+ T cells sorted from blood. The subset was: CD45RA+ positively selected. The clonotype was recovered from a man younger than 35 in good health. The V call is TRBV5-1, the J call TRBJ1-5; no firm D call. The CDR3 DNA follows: TGCGCCAGCAGCATCAACTCGGATCAGCCCCAGCATTTT. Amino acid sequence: CASSINSDQPQHF.